Given below is one T cell receptor (beta chain) in context. This record belongs to a study of blood T cell repertoires in COVID-19. Study-level information: The United States, Italy and Spain provided the acute and convalescent COVID-19 samples.

The germline V and J ends were trimmed by 0 bases and 0 bases, with 10 bases remaining between them. Germline CDR1 SGHRS, CDR2 YFSETQ. The CDR3 is made up of 15 amino acids. The assay was immunoSEQ multiplex PCR, and TCRdb's table has in-frame clones only and misses some. This table has about 140,000 clones, about 79% appearing once. This TCR came from a woman between 45 and 65 years old who had recovered from COVID-19. The specimen was PBMCs or T cells enriched from blood (not recorded which). V is TRBV5-1 and J is TRBJ2-7; possibly TRBD2 for D (5 bases). In DNA form, the CDR3 reads TGCGCCAGCAGCTTGGACGGGGTCAGCTCCTACGAGCAGTACTTC. It is translated as CASSLDGVSSYEQYF.